This T cell receptor (beta chain) is from a study of tumor and adjacent non-tumor tissue in lung cancer. Study information: The cohort had approximately 13 adenocarcinoma, 2 squamous cell and 1 small cell patients. Aged about 31 to 80 years, patients included fewer than 11 men and about 5 women with stage I to III disease.

The CDR3 has 16 residues. V gave up 3 bases and J gave up 1 base, with 14 bases separating them. Germline V gene lookup returns CDR1 MNHNS and CDR2 SASEGT. A modified ARM-PCR protocol with three rounds of nested PCR amplified TCRbeta. TCRdb re-called the multiplex PCR reads with MiXCR, one entry per CDR3 protein. The sample lists roughly 200,000 distinct CDR3 sequences; approximately 74% were seen once. A remark on this clonotype: Its target is not known. This may stem from a read error, because a much larger clone lies one nucleotide away.

Overall study findings and caveats: Compared with tumor, normal lung showed significantly lower TCR diversity.

RNA was extracted from bulk tissue without any cell sorting. Chemotherapy-naive patients with new lung cancer underwent thoracic surgery in China, August–November 2014. The source of this sequence is a man aged 55 to 69 with non-small cell lung cancer. Sequencing was carried out using lung tumor tissue. The chain links TRBV6-1 to TRBJ2-3; a weak D match, TRBD1 (5 bases). The CDR3 protein is CASSDWGRGRTDTQYF. In nucleotides, the CDR3 is TGTGCCAGCAGTGATTGGGGTAGGGGTCGCACAGATACGCAGTATTTT.